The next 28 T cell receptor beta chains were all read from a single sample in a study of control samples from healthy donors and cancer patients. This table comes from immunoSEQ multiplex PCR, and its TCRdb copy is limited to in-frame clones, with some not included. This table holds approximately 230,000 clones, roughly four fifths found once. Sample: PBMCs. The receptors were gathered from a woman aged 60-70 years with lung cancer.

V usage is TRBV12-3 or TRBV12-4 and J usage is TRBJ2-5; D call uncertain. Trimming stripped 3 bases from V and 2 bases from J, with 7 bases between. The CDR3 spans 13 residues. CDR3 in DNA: TGTGCCAGCAGTTTCGGGCTACAAGAGACCCAGTACTTC. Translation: CASSFGLQETQYF.

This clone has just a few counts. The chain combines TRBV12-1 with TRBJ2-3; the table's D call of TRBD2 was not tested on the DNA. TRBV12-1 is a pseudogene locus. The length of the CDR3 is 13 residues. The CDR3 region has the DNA TGTGCCAGCTTCGGGGGGGCTGAAGATACGCAGTATTTT. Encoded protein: CASFGGAEDTQYF.

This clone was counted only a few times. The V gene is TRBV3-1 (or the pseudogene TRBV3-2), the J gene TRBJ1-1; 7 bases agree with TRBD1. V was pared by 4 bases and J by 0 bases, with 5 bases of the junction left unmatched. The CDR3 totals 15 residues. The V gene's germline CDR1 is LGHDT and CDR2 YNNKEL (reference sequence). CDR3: CASSPRGTLNTEAFF. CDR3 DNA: TGTGCCAGCAGCCCCAGGGGGACATTGAACACTGAAGCTTTCTTT.

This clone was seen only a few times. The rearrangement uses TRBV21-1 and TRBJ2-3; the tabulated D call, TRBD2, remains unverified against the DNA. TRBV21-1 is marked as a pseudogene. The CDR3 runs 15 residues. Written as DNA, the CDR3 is TGTGCCAGCAGCCCCCCGGGACTAGCCGCAGATACGCAGTATTTT. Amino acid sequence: CASSPPGLAADTQYF.

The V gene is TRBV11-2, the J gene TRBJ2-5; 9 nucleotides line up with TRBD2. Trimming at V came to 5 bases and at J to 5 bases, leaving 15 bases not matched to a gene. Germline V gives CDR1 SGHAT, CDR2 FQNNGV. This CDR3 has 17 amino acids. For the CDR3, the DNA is TGTGCCAGCAGCGATATGCCCCCAGCGGGAGGTTATGAGACCCAGTACTTC. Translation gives CASSDMPPAGGYETQYF.

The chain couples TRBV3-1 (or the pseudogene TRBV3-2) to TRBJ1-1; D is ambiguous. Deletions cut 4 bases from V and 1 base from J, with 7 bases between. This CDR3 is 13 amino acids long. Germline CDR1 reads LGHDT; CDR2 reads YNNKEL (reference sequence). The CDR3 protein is CASSPRSNTEAFF. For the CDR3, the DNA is TGTGCCAGCAGCCCAAGATCGAACACTGAAGCTTTCTTT.

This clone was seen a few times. The CDR3 DNA reads TGTGCCAGCTCACCGGGACAAGGTTCTAGCAATCAGCCCCAGCATTTT. Translating it yields CASSPGQGSSNQPQHF. The chain carries TRBV18 and TRBJ1-5; D might be TRBD1 (6 bases). V was clipped by 3 bases and J by 0 bases, with 12 bases between them. In germline, CDR1 is KGHSH, CDR2 LQKENI. CDR3 length: 16 amino acids.

This chain's CDR3 is CASSLLGANIQYF. CDR3 DNA sequence: TGTGCCAGCAGTTTATTAGGGGCGAACATTCAGTACTTC. This sequence joins TRBV12-3 or TRBV12-4 and TRBJ2-4, with a tentative D call TRBD1 (5 bases). CDR3 length: 13 residues. Deletions cut 2 bases from V and 7 bases from J, with 9 bases between.

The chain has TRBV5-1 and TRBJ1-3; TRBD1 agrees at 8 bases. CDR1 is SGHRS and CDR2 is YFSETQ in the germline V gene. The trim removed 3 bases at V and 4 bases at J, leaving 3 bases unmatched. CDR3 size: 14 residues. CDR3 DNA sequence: TGCGCCAGCAGCTGGAGGACAGGGGGAAACACCATATATTTT. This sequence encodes CASSWRTGGNTIYF.

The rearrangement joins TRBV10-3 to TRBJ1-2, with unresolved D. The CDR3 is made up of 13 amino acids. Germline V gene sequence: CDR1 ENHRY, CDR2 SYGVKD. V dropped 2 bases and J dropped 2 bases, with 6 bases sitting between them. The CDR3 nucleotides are TGTGCCATCAGTGAGAACAGAAACTATGGCTACACCTTC. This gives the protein CAISENRNYGYTF.

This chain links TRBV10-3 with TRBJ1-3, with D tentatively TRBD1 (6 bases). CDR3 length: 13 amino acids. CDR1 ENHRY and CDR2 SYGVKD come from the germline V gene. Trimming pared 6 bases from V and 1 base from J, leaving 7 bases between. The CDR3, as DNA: TGTGCCATCAGCGGACAGTCTGGAAACACCATATATTTT. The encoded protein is CAISGQSGNTIYF.

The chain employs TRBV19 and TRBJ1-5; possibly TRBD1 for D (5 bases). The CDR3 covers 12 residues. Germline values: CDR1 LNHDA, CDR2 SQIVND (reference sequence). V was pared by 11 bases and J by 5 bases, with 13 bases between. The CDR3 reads CAVQGVDQPQHF. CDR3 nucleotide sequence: TGTGCCGTCCAAGGGGTTGATCAGCCCCAGCATTTT.

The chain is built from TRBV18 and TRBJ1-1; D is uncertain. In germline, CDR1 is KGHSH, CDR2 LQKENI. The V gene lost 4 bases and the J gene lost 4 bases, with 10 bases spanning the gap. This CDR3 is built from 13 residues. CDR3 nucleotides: TGTGCCAGCTCACTAACGGCAACCACTGAAGCTTTCTTT. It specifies CASSLTATTEAFF.

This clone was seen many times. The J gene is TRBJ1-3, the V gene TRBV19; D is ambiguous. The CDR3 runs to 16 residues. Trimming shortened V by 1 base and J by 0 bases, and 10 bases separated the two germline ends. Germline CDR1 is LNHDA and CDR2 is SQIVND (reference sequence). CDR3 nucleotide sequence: TGTGCCAGTAGTATAGGAGGGTCAAGCTCTGGAAACACCATATATTTT. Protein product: CASSIGGSSSGNTIYF.

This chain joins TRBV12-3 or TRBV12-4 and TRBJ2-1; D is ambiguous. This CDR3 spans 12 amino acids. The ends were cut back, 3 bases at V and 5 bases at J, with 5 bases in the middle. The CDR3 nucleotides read TGTGCCAGCAGTTTGGTGAACAATGAGCAGTTCTTC. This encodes CASSLVNNEQFF.

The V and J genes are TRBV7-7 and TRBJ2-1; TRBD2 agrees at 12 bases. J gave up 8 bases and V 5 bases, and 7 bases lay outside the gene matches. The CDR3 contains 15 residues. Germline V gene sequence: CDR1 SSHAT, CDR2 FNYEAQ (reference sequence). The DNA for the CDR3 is TGTGCCAGCAGCGATCGACTAGCGGGAGTGGATGAGCAGTTCTTC. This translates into CASSDRLAGVDEQFF.

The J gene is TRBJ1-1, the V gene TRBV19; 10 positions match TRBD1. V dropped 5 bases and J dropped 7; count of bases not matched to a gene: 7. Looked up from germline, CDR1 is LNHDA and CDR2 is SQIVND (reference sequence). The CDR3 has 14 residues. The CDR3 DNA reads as TGTGCCAGTAGTGGGGACAGGGGTATAATTGAAGCTTTCTTT. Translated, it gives CASSGDRGIIEAFF.

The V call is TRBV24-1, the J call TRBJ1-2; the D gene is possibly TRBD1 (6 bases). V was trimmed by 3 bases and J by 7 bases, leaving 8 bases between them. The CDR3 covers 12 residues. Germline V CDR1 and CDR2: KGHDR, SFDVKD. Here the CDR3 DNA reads TGTGCCACCAGTGATCCAGGGGTTGGCTACACCTTC. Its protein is CATSDPGVGYTF.

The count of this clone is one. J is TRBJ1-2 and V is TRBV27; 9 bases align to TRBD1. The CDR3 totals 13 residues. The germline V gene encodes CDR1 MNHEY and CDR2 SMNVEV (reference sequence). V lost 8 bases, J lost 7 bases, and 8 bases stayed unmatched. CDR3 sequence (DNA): TGTGCCAGCCGGTTGACAGGGGGGGCTGGCTACACCTTC. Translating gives CASRLTGGAGYTF.

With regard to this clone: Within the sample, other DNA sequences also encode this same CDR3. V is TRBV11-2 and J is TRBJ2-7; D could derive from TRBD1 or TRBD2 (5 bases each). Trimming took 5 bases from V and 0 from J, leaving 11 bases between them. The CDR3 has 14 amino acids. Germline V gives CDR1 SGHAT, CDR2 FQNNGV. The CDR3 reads CASSPGRNSYEQYF. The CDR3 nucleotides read TGTGCCAGCAGCCCGGGACGAAACTCCTACGAGCAGTACTTC.

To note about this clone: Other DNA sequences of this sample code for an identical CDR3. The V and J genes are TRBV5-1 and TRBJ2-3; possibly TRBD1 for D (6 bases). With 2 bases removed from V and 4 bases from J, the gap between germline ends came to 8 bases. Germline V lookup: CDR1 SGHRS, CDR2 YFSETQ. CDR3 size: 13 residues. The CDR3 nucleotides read TGCGCCAGCAGCTTAACAGGGCCAGATACGCAGTATTTT. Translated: CASSLTGPDTQYF. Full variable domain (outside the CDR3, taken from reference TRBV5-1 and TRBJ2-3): KAGVTQTPRYLIKTRGQQVTLSCSPISGHRSVSWYQQTPGQGLQFLFEYFSETQRNKGNFPGRFSGRQFSNSRSEMNVSTLELGDSALYLCASSLTGPDTQYFGPGTRLTVL.

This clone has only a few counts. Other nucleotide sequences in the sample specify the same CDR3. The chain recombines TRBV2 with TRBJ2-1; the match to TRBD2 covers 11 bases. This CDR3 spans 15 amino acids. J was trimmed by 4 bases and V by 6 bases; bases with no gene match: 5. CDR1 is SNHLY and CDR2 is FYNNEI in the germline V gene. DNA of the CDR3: TGTGCCAGCAGCCCGCTAGCGGGAGGATACAATGAGCAGTTCTTC. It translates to CASSPLAGGYNEQFF.

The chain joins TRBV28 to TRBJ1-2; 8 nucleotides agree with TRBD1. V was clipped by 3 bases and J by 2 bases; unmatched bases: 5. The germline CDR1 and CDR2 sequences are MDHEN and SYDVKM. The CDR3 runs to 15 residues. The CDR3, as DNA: TGTGCCAGCAGTTTGGGACAGGAGCGAAACTATGGCTACACCTTC. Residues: CASSLGQERNYGYTF.

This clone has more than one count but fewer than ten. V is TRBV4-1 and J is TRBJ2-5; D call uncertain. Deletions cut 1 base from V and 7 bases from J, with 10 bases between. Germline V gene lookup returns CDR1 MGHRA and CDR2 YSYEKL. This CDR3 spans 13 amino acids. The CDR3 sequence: CASSQAVGLTQYF. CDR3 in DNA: TGCGCCAGCAGCCAAGCAGTAGGGTTGACCCAGTACTTC.

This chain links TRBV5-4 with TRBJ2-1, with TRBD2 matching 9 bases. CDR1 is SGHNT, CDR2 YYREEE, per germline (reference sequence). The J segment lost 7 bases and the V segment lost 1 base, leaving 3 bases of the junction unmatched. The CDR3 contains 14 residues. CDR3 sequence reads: CASSLLREGNEQFF. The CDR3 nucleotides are TGTGCCAGCAGCTTGTTGCGGGAGGGAAATGAGCAGTTCTTC.

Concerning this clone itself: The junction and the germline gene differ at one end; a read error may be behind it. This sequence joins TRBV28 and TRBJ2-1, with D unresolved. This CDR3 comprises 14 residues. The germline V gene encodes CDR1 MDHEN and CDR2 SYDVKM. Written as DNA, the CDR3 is TGTGCCTGCAGCTCCGGATTCGACTACAATGAGCAGTTCTTC. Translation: CACSSGFDYNEQFF.

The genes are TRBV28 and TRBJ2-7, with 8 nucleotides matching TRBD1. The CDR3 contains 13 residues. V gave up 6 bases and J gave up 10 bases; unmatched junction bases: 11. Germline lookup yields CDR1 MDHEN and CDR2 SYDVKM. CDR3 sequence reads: CASSIGQGPHQYF. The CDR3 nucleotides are TGTGCCAGCAGCATAGGACAGGGCCCGCATCAGTACTTC.

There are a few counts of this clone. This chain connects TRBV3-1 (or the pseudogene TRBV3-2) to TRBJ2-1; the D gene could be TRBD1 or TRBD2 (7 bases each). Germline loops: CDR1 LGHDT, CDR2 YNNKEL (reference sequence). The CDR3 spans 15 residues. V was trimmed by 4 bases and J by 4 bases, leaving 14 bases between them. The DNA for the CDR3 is TGTGCCAGCAGCCCGCAGGGGGGGGGATACAATGAGCAGTTCTTC. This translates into CASSPQGGGYNEQFF.